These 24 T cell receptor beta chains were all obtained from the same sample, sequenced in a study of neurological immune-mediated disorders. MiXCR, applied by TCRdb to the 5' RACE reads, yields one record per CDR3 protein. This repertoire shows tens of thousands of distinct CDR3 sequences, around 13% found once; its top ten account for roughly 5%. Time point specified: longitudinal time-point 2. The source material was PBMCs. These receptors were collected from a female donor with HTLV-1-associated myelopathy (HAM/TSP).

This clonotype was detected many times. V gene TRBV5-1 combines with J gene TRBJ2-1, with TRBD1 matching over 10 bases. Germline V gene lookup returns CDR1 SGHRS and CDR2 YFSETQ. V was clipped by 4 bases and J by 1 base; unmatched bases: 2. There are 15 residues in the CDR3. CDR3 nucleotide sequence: TGCGCCAGCAGCCCGGGACAGGGGTCCTACAATGAGCAGTTCTTC. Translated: CASSPGQGSYNEQFF.

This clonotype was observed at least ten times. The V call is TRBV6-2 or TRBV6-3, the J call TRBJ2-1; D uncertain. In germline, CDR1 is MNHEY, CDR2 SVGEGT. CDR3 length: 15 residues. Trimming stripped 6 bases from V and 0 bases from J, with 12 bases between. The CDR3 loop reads CASRSRPGSYNEQFF. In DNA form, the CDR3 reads TGTGCCAGCAGATCACGGCCCGGCTCCTACAATGAGCAGTTCTTC.

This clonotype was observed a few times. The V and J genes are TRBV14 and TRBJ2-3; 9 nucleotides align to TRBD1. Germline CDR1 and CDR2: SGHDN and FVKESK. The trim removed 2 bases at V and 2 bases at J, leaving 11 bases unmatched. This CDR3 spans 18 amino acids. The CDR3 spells CASSQKTPGQGYTDTQYF. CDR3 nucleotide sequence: TGTGCCAGCAGCCAAAAGACTCCGGGACAGGGATACACAGATACGCAGTATTTT. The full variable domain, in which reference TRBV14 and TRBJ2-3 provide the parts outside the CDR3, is EAGVTQFPSHSVIEKGQTVTLRCDPISGHDNLYWYRRVMGKEIKFLLHFVKESKQDESGMPNNRFLAERTGGTYSTLKVQPAELEDSGVYFCASSQKTPGQGYTDTQYFGPGTRLTVL.

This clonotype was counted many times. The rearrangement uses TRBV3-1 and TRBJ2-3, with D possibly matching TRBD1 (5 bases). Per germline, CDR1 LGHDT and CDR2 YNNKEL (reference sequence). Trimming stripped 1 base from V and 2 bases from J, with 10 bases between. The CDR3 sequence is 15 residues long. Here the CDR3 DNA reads TGTGCCAGCAGCCAAGTGGGGCCCTCCACAGATACGCAGTATTTT. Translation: CASSQVGPSTDTQYF.

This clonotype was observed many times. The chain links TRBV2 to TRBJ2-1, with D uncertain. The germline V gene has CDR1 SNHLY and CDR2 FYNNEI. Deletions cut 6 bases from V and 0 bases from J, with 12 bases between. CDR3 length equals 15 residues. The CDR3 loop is CASRVAARSYNEQFF. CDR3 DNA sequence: TGTGCCAGCAGAGTCGCAGCCCGCTCCTACAATGAGCAGTTCTTC.

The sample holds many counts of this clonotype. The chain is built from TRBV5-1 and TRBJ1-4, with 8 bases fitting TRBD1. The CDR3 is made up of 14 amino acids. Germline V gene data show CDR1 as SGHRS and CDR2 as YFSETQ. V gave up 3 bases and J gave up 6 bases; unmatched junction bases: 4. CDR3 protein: CASSYQGADEKLFF. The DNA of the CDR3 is TGCGCCAGCAGCTATCAGGGGGCGGATGAAAAACTGTTTTTT.

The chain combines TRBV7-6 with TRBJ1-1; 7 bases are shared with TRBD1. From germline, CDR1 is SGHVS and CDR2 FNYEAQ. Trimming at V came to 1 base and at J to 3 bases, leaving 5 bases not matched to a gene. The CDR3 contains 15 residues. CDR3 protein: CASSLDTGAYTEAFF. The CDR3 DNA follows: TGTGCCAGCAGCTTAGATACAGGGGCCTACACTGAAGCTTTCTTT.

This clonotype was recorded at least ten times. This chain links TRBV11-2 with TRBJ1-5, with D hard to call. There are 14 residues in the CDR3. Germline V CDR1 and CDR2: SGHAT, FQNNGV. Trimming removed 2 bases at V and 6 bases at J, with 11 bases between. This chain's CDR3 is CASSLSLRGQPQHF. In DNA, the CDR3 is TGTGCCAGCAGCTTAAGCTTGCGGGGTCAGCCCCAGCATTTT.

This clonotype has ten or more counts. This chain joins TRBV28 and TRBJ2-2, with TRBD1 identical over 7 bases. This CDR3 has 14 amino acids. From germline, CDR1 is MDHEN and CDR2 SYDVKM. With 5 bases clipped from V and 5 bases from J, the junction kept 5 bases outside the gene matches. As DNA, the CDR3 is TGTGCCAGCAGTCCCAGGGGGTGGACCGGGGAGCTGTTTTTT. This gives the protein CASSPRGWTGELFF.

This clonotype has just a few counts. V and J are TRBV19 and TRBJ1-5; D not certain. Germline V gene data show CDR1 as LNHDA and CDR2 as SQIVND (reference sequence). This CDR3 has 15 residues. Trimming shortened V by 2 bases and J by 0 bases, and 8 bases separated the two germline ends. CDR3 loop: CASSISGDSNQPQHF. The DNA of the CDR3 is TGTGCCAGTAGTATAAGCGGAGATAGCAATCAGCCCCAGCATTTT.

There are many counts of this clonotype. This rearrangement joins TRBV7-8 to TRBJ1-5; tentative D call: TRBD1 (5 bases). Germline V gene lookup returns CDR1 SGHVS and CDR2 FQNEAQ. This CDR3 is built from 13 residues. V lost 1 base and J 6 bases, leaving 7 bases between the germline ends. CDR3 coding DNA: TGTGCCAGCAGCTTAGTAGGGGTTCAGCCCCAGCATTTT. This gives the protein CASSLVGVQPQHF.

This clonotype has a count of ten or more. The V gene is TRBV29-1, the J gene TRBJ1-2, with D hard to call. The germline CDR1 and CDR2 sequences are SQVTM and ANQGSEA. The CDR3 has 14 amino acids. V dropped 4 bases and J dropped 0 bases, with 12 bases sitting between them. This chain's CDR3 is CSVARAASNYGYTF. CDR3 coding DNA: TGCAGCGTTGCAAGGGCAGCTTCTAACTATGGCTACACCTTC.

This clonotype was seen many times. The CDR3 loop is CASSFGMNTGELFF. The CDR3 nucleotides are TGCGCCAGCAGCTTCGGCATGAACACCGGGGAGCTGTTTTTT. The genes are TRBV5-1 and TRBJ2-2; D gene ambiguous. Germline V lookup: CDR1 SGHRS, CDR2 YFSETQ. The V end was cut by 2 bases, the J end by 1 base, with 6 bases between. This CDR3 is built from 14 residues.

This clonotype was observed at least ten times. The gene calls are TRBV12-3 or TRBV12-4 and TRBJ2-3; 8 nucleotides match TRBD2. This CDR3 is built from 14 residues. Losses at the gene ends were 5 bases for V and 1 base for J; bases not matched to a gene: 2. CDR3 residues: CASSNSGGTDTQYF. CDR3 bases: TGTGCCAGCAGTAATAGCGGGGGCACAGATACGCAGTATTTT.

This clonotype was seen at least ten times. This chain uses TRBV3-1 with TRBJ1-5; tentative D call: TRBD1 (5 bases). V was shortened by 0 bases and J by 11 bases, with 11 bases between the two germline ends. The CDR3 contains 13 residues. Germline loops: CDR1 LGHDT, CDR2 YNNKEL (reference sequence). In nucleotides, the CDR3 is TGTGCCAGCAGCCAAGAAATCGGACATTCCCAGCATTTT. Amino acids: CASSQEIGHSQHF.

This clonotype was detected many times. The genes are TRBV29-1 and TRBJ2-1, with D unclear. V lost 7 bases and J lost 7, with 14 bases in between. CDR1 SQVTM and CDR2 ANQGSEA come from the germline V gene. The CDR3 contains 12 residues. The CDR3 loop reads CSANLVSNEQFF. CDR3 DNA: TGCAGCGCCAATTTAGTGTCAAATGAGCAGTTCTTC.

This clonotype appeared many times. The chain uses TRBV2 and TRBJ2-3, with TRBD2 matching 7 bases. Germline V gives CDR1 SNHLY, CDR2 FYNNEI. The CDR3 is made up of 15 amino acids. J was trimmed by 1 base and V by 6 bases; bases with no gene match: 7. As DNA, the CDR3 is TGTGCCAGCAGGTGGAGGAGCGGGGGCACAGATACGCAGTATTTT. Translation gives CASRWRSGGTDTQYF.

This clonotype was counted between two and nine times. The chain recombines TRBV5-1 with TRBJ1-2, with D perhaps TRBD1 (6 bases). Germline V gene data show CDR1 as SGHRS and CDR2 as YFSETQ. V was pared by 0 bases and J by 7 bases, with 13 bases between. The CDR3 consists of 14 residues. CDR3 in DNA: TGCGCCAGCAGCTTGGCACGGACAGACTCTGGCTACACCTTC. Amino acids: CASSLARTDSGYTF.

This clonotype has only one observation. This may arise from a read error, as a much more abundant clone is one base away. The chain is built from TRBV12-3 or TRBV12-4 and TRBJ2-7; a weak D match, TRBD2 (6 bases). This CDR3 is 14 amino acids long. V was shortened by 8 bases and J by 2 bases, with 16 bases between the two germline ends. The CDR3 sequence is CASGWGDATYEQYF. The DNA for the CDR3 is TGTGCCAGCGGCTGGGGGGACGCCACCTACGAGCAGTACTTC.

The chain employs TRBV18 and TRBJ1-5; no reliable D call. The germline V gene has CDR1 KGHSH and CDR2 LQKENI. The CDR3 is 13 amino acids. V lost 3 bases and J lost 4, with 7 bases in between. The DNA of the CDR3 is TGTGCCAGCTCACCTCGTCATAATCAGCCCCAGCATTTT. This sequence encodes CASSPRHNQPQHF. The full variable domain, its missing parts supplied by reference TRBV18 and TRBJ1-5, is NAGVMQNPRHLVRRRGQEARLRCSPMKGHSHVYWYRQLPEEGLKFMVYLQKENIIDESGMPKERFSAEFPKEGPSILRIQQVVRGDSAAYFCASSPRHNQPQHFGDGTRLSIL.

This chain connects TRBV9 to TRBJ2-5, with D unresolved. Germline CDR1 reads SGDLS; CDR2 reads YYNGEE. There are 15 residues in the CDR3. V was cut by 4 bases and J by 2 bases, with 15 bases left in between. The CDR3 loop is CASSLYTTRQETQYF. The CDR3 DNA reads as TGTGCCAGCAGCCTCTATACGACACGACAAGAGACCCAGTACTTC.

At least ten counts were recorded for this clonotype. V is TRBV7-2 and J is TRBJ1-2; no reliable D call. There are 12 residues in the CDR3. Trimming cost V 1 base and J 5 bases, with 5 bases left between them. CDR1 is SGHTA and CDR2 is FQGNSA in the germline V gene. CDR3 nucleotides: TGTGCCAGCAGCTTAGGCCCTTATGGCTACACCTTC. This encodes CASSLGPYGYTF.

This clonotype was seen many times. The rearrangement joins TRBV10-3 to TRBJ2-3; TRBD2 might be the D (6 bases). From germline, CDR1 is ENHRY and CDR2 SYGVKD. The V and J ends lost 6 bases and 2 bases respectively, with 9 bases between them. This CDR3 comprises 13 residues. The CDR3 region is CAIRGGPTDTQYF. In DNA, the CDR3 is TGTGCCATCAGGGGGGGACCCACAGATACGCAGTATTTT.

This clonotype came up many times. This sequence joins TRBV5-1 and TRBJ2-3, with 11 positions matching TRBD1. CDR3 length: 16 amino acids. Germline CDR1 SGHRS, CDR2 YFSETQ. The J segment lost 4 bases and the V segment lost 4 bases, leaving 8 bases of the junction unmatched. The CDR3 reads CASSPGTGGMADTQYF. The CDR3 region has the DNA TGCGCCAGCAGCCCCGGGACAGGGGGGATGGCAGATACGCAGTATTTT.